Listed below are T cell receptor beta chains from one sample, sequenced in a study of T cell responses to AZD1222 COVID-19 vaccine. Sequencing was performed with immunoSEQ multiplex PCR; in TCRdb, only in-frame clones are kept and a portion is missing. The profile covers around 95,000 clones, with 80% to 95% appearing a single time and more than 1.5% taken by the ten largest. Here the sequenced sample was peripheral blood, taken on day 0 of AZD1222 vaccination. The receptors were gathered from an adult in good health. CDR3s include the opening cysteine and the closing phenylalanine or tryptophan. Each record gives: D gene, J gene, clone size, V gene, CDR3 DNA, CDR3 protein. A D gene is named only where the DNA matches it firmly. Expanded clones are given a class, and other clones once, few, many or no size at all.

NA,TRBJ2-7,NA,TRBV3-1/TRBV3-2,TGTGCCAGCAGCCAAGACAGGGGGAGGGAGCAGTACTTC,CASSQDRGREQYF
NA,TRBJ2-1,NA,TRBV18,TGTGCCAGCTCACTCACCAGGGGCGGTAATGAGCAGTTCTTC,CASSLTRGGNEQFF
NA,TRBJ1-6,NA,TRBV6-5,TGTGCCAGCAGTCAAAACCTGGAAGTTTATTCACCCCTCCACTTT,CASSQNLEVYSPLHF
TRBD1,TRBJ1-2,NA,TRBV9,TGTGCCAGCAGCGTAGACCGGGACAGGGGGCGAACTGACTATGGCTACACCTTC,CASSVDRDRGRTDYGYTF
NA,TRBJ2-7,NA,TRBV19,TGTGCCAGTAGTATCTTTAGCGGCCAGATCTACGAGCAGTACTTC,CASSIFSGQIYEQYF
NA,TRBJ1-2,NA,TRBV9,TGTGCCAGCAGCGTAGTAGGTGGGCCGGGCTACACCTTC,CASSVVGGPGYTF
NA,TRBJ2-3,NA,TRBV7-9,TGTGCCAGCAGCTCCGGGCTGGGGACACTACGAGTAGATACGCAGTATTTT,CASSSGLGTLRVDTQYF
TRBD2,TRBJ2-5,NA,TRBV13,TGTGCCAGCAGCTTAGTAGCGGGAGAAGGAGAGACCCAGTACTTC,CASSLVAGEGETQYF
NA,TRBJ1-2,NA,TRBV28,TGTGCCAGCAGTTTACCCCATCGGTCGACCTATGGCTACACCTTC,CASSLPHRSTYGYTF
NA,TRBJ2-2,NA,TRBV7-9,TGTGCCAGCAGATCTTCGGGCCCCGGGGAGCTGTTTTTT,CASRSSGPGELFF
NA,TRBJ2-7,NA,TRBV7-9,TGTGCCAGCAGCTTAGCGCCCCTTAGGGCTGGGGACGAGCAGTACTTC,CASSLAPLRAGDEQYF
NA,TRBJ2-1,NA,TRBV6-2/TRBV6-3,TGTGCCAGCAGTCCATGGACCTACAATGAGCAGTTCTTC,CASSPWTYNEQFF
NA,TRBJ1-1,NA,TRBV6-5,TGTGCCAGCAGGAAGGGTCCGAGCACTGAAGCTTTCTTT,CASRKGPSTEAFF
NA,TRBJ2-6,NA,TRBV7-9,TGTGCCAGCAGCTTAGTCTCGGGGGCCAACGTCCTGACTTTC,CASSLVSGANVLTF
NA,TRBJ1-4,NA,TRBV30,TGTGCCTGGAGTGTAATGAGTGCGCACGATTATGAAAAACTGTTTTTT,CAWSVMSAHDYEKLFF
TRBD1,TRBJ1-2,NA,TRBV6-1,TGTGCCAGCAGTGAAGCGTCAGGGGGCTATGGCTACACCTTC,CASSEASGGYGYTF
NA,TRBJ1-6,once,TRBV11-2,TGTGCCAGCAGCTTAAAATGGGGGTTCTGGAATTCACCCCTCCACTTT,CASSLKWGFWNSPLHF
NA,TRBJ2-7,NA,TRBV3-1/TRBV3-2,TGTGCCAGCAGCCAAGATGCCGGGTTTGTGACCTACGAGCAGTACTTC,CASSQDAGFVTYEQYF
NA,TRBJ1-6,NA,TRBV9,TGTGCCAGCAGCGCAGGGACGGGGAATTCACCCCTCCACTTT,CASSAGTGNSPLHF
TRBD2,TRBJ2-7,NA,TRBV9,TGTGCCAGCAGCGCCCGAGCGGGAGTCTCCTACGAGCAGTACTTC,CASSARAGVSYEQYF
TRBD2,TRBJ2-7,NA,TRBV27,TGTGCCAGCAGTGCCCGGACTAGCGGGGGACCGATGGAGCAGTACTTC,CASSARTSGGPMEQYF
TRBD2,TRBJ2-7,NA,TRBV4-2,TGTGCCAGCAGCCACACTAGCGGGAGGGCCAAGGTCTCCTACGAGCAGTACTTC,CASSHTSGRAKVSYEQYF
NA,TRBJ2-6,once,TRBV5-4,TGTGCCAGCAGCTTGGGGGGGCGTTCACAGTCTGGGGCCAACGTCCTGACTTTC,CASSLGGRSQSGANVLTF
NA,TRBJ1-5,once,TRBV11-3,TGTGCCAGCACCGGACCGACGGATAGCAATCAGCCCCAGCATTTT,CASTGPTDSNQPQHF
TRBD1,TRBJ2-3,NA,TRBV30,TGTGCCTGGAGCGGACAGGGTTCGCGGGCAGATACGCAGTATTTT,CAWSGQGSRADTQYF
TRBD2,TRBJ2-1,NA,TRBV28,TGTGCCAGCAGAACTAGCGGGAGGATGAGTGAGCAGTTCTTC,CASRTSGRMSEQFF